The T cell receptor beta chain described here comes from a study of T-cell reconstitution after alpha-beta-depleted transplantation in children. The CDR3 has 20 amino acids. Trimming took 4 bases from V and 2 from J; bases not matched to a gene: 16. Germline CDR1 and CDR2: LGHDT and YNNKEL (reference sequence). Library preparation (for TCRbeta) was performed with unique molecular identifiers. TCRdb redid the calling of the PCR reads with MiXCR, one entry per CDR3 protein. Found here are 90,000 to 100,000 distinct CDR3 sequences, roughly a quarter of them singletons; the top ten hold around a fifth. This clonotype was detected only a few times.

This sequence was found in a boy younger than 10 with acute lymphoblastic leukemia, due to receive a stem cell transplant. This chain uses TRBV3-1 with TRBJ2-6, with TRBD2 matching over 8 bases. The sequences come from PBMCs, collected before TCRalphabeta/CD19-depleted stem cell transplant. CDR3 DNA: TGTGCCAGCAGCCCCTCCACTAGCGGAGGGTTCAGGGCTGGGGCCAACGTCCTGACTTTC. Its protein is CASSPSTSGGFRAGANVLTF.